The clone carrying this T cell receptor beta chain came up once. Its cognate antigen is unknown. This record comes from a study of T cell responses to AZD1222 COVID-19 vaccine. Study background: Timing groups of about 4 and about 12 weeks for second doses were pooled.

TCRdb's table, derived via immunoSEQ multiplex PCR, lists solely in-frame clones and lacks some. The top ten clones hold about 1.6% of a sample with about 120,000 clones, around 85% of them seen once. Whole-study findings and limits: Only after the peak T cell response were repertoires sampled. Two AZD1222 doses significantly raised spike-specific TCR breadth and depth over controls. White British donors predominated, females outnumbered males, and clonal diversity was possibly underestimated.

The receptor was derived from an adult in good health. Specimen: peripheral blood, collected on day 0 of AZD1222 vaccination.

CDR3 DNA: TGTGCCAGCATTCGGACTAGGGACTCCTACGAGCAGTACTTC. It translates to CASIRTRDSYEQYF. J is TRBJ2-7 and V is TRBV2, with 7 bases fitting TRBD2. CDR1 and CDR2 (germline): SNHLY, FYNNEI. The length of the CDR3 is 14 residues. V dropped 7 bases and J dropped 0; count of bases not matched to a gene: 6.